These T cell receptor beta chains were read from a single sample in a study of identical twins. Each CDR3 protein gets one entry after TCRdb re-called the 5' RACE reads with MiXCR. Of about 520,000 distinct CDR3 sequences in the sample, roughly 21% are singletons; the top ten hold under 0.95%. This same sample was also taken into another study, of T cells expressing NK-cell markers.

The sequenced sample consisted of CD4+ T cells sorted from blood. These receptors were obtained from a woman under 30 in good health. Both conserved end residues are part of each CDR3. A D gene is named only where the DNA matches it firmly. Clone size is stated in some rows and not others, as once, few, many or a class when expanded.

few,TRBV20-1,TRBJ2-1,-,CSASLGLNYEQFF,TGCAGTGCTTCACTAGGACTAAACTATGAGCAGTTCTTC
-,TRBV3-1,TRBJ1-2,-,CASSQDLDTYYGYTF,TGTGCCAGCAGCCAAGATCTTGACACCTATTATGGCTACACCTTC
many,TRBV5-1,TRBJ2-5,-,CASSLLTSPPETQYF,TGCGCCAGCAGCTTATTAACTAGTCCCCCAGAGACCCAGTACTTC
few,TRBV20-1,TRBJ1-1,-,CSAPRRQNTEAFF,TGCAGTGCTCCGCGGAGGCAGAACACTGAAGCTTTCTTT
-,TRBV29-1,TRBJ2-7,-,CSVGALLAHEQYF,TGCAGCGTTGGGGCCCTTCTCGCCCACGAGCAGTACTTC
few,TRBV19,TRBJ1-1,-,CATRGGAEHANTEAFF,TGTGCCACCCGGGGGGGCGCGGAGCACGCGAACACTGAAGCTTTCTTT
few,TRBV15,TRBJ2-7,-,CATGPPSYEQYF,TGTGCCACCGGGCCCCCCTCCTACGAGCAGTACTTC
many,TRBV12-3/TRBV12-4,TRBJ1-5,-,CASRISGHSNQPQHF,TGTGCCAGCAGAATCTCGGGGCATAGCAATCAGCCCCAGCATTTT
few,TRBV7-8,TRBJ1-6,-,CASSLGGGPSPLHF,TGTGCCAGCAGCTTAGGGGGGGGTCCTTCACCCCTCCACTTT
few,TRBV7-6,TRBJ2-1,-,CASTPSEQFF,TGTGCCAGCACCCCATCTGAGCAGTTCTTC
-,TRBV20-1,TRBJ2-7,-,CSARRGGTSYEQYF,TGCAGTGCTAGAAGGGGGGGGACGAGCTACGAGCAGTACTTC
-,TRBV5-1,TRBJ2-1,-,CASSSSAGNNEQFF,TGCGCCAGCAGCTCCTCTGCAGGTAACAATGAGCAGTTCTTC
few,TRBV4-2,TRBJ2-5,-,CASSSSAETQYF,TGTGCCAGCAGCTCCAGCGCAGAGACCCAGTACTTC
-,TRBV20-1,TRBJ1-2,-,CSAARTLYGYTF,TGCAGTGCTGCCAGGACGCTTTATGGCTACACCTTC
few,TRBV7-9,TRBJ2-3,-,CASSHPRGARYTQYF,TGTGCCAGCAGCCATCCTCGGGGGGCTCGATATACGCAGTATTTT
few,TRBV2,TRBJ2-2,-,CASVPGRGTGELFF,TGTGCCAGCGTACCAGGGCGTGGCACCGGGGAGCTGTTTTTT
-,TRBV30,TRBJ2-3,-,CAWSVTASSTDTQYF,TGTGCCTGGAGTGTAACTGCCTCTAGCACAGATACGCAGTATTTT
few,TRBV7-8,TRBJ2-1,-,CASNVSPWQGKVDNEQFF,TGTGCCAGCAACGTCTCCCCTTGGCAAGGGAAGGTGGACAATGAGCAGTTCTTC
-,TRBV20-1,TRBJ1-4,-,CSAQPFMGGNEKLFF,TGCAGTGCCCAGCCCTTTATGGGGGGAAATGAAAAACTGTTTTTT
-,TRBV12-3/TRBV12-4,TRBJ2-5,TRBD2,CASSTYSSGRGTQYF,TGTGCCAGCAGTACTTACTCTAGCGGGAGGGGGACCCAGTACTTC
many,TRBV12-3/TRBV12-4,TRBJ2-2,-,CASSLQTTTGELFF,TGTGCCAGCAGTTTACAGACAACCACCGGGGAGCTGTTTTTT
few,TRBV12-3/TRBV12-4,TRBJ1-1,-,CASTQGGGSTEAFF,TGTGCCAGCACCCAAGGGGGGGGTTCCACTGAAGCTTTCTTT
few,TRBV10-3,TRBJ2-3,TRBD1,CATRRRGFTDTQYF,TGTGCCACCCGGCGCAGGGGGTTCACAGATACGCAGTATTTT
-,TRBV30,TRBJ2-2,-,CAWTPPRGKFDTGELFF,TGTGCCTGGACCCCGCCCCGAGGAAAGTTCGACACCGGGGAGCTGTTTTTT
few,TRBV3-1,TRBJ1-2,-,CASSQVGGGYTF,TGTGCCAGCAGCCAAGTCGGCGGAGGCTACACCTTC
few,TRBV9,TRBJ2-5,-,CASSSQTLTGETQYF,TGTGCCAGCAGCTCCCAAACCTTAACCGGGGAGACCCAGTACTTC
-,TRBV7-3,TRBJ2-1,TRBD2,CASSAGTSYGEQFF,TGTGCCAGCAGCGCCGGGACTAGCTATGGTGAGCAGTTCTTC
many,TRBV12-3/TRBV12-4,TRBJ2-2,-,CASSLPPNTGELFF,TGTGCCAGCAGTTTGCCCCCAAACACCGGGGAGCTGTTTTTT
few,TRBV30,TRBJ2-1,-,CAWSLGSIGEQFF,TGTGCCTGGAGTCTCGGGAGTATCGGTGAGCAGTTCTTC
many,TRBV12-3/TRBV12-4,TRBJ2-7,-,CASTEGGYEQYF,TGTGCCAGCACCGAGGGGGGATACGAGCAGTACTTC
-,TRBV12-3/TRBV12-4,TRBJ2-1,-,CASTTAGTQFF,TGTGCCAGCACCACAGCCGGGACACAGTTCTTC
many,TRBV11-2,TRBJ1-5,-,CASSLEGSQPQHF,TGTGCCAGCAGCTTGGAGGGTTCGCAGCCCCAGCATTTT
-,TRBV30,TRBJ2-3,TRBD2,CAWSVSSGLDTQYF,TGTGCCTGGAGTGTCTCTAGCGGATTGGATACGCAGTATTTT
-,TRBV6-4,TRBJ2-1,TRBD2,CASSWGPSGFGIEQFF,TGTGCCAGCAGTTGGGGCCCTAGCGGGTTTGGGATTGAGCAGTTCTTC
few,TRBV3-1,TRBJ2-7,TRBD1,CASSQGGGRGREQYF,TGTGCCAGCAGCCAAGGCGGTGGCAGGGGGCGCGAGCAGTACTTC
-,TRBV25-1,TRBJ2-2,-,CASRTGRETGELFF,TGTGCCAGCAGGACGGGGAGAGAGACCGGGGAGCTGTTTTTT
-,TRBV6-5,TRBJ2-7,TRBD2,CASSYASGNYEQYF,TGTGCCAGCAGTTACGCCAGCGGGAACTACGAGCAGTACTTC
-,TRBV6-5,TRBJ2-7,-,CASSYRELYEQYF,TGTGCCAGCAGTTACAGGGAACTCTACGAGCAGTACTTC